This T cell receptor (beta chain) is drawn from a study of blood T cell repertoires in COVID-19. Looking at the study overall: PBMCs, B-cell-depleted T cells, or T cells provided the cDNA or gDNA that made up the material.

There are 13 residues in the CDR3. The V and J ends lost 2 bases and 4 bases respectively, with 6 bases between them. In the authors' methods: The authors estimated nucleated cell counts from reference gene primer amplification. The table came from immunoSEQ multiplex PCR; TCRdb's copy has only in-frame clones and leaves some out. Clone size and V and J calls were adopted from that table, with D and trimming inferred from the DNA. Among over 70,000 clones listed, 83% were seen once. This receptor was identified in a man between 25 and 39 years old with COVID-19, enrolled during active disease. The specimen sequenced was peripheral blood. This chain uses TRBV12-3 or TRBV12-4 with TRBJ2-1; unclear D gene. In DNA form, the CDR3 reads TGTGCCAGCAGTTTAAACAGTTACAATGAGCAGTTCTTC. Encoded protein: CASSLNSYNEQFF.